Sequencing of this T cell receptor (beta chain) was carried out in a study of T cell repertoires in cytomegalovirus infection. Study background: Public TCR beta signatures indicated both CMV infection and matching HLA type.

On this clonotype itself: Its antigen is as yet unknown.

Germline-derived CDR1 and CDR2 are SGHNT and YENEEA. The CDR3 is 16 residues long. Trimming removed 1 base from V and 7 bases from J; junction bases left unmatched: 7. MiXCR, applied by TCRdb to the reads, yields one record per CDR3 protein. The table lists 380,000 or so distinct CDR3 sequences, about 35% of them singletons. Study-wide points: Dominant in the ex vivo response were TCR beta clonotypes restricted by HLA-C and specific for CMV.

The V gene is TRBV11-3, the J gene TRBJ2-1; 10 bases fit TRBD2. The receptor was derived from a human donor in good health (CMV status not recorded). Some clones in this sample may be carry-over from other donors' samples. The sequences come from cultured PBMCs, collected from culture after CMV antigen stimulation. The CDR3 region is CASSLGASGSWNEQFF. The CDR3 DNA is TGTGCCAGCAGCTTAGGGGCTAGCGGGAGTTGGAATGAGCAGTTCTTC.